This T cell receptor (beta chain) came from a study of cytomegalovirus exposure and HLA in healthy donors. Overall study results and limits: In a later analysis, common viral pathogens appeared linked to several of the most significant clusters. In a later analysis, HLA-associated TCR beta chains were more clonally expanded than equally common others.

V lost 6 bases and J 4 bases, leaving 14 bases between the germline ends. CDR1 is LNHNV and CDR2 is YYDKDF in the germline V gene (reference sequence). There are 14 residues in the CDR3. Turning to this clone: Its matching antigen is unknown.

Primers included in the PCR were 60 Vbeta and 13 Jbeta primers. Per the study methods: A later analysis tallied tens of millions of unique TCR beta chains, about 11 million of them shared. Sequencing was performed with immunoSEQ multiplex PCR; in TCRdb, only in-frame clones are kept and a portion is missing. From that table come the V and J calls and clone size; the DNA was used to work out D and trimming. The data show about 69,000 clones, about 74% seen once. The specimen sequenced was PBMCs. The rearrangement uses TRBV15 and TRBJ2-3, with D possibly matching TRBD2 (5 bases). This TCR was sampled from a woman aged 25 to 39 in good health and CMV-seropositive. The CDR3 nucleotides read TGTGCCACCAGGGGCCGGGGTCGTCCAGATACGCAGTATTTT. Its translation: CATRGRGRPDTQYF.